A single sample gave rise to the 15 T cell receptor beta chains below, sequenced in a study of blood T cell repertoires in COVID-19. Only in-frame clones appear in the TCRdb table, and some are missing; sequencing was by immunoSEQ multiplex PCR. The repertoire holds about 110,000 clones, with roughly 84% as singletons. The sequencing input was peripheral blood. The receptors come from a middle-aged woman with acute or convalescent COVID-19.

The genes are TRBV5-4 and TRBJ2-1; 10 bases fit TRBD2. Germline CDR1 reads SGHNT; CDR2 reads YYREEE (reference sequence). The CDR3 contains 16 residues. With 4 bases clipped from V and 7 bases from J, the junction kept 11 bases outside the gene matches. CDR3 DNA sequence: TGTGCCAGCAGCCCTGGTGGCCTAGCGGGGGAAAATGAGCAGTTCTTC. It is translated as CASSPGGLAGENEQFF.

By sample fraction, this clone is medium-sized. This chain uses TRBV29-1 with TRBJ2-6; 12 bases map to TRBD1. The CDR3 spans 17 residues. The V segment lost 5 bases and the J segment 1 base; nucleotides outside the gene matches: 6. Per germline, CDR1 SQVTM and CDR2 ANQGSEA. This chain's CDR3 is CSVSPGQGASGANVLTF. The CDR3 coding sequence is TGCAGCGTTTCCCCGGGACAGGGGGCGTCTGGGGCCAACGTCCTGACTTTC.

The chain recombines TRBV4-1 with TRBJ1-2, with 9 positions matching TRBD1. There are 14 residues in the CDR3. V lost 3 bases, J lost 8 bases, and 7 bases stayed unmatched. Germline V gene lookup returns CDR1 MGHRA and CDR2 YSYEKL. CDR3 bases: TGCGCCAGCAGCCAGGTAACAGGGGGCGGAGGCTACACCTTC. This sequence encodes CASSQVTGGGGYTF.

This chain joins TRBV30 and TRBJ1-1, with a possible D match to TRBD1 (5 bases). V lost 2 bases to trimming and J lost 1 base, with 14 bases between them. Looked up from germline, CDR1 is GTSNPN and CDR2 is SVGIG (reference sequence). The length of the CDR3 is 15 residues. The CDR3 here is CAWSSGRGENTEAFF. The CDR3 DNA is TGTGCCTGGAGTTCTGGAAGGGGCGAGAACACTGAAGCTTTCTTT.

The rearrangement uses TRBV6-2 or TRBV6-3 and TRBJ2-3; the D is unclear. The germline V gene encodes CDR1 MNHEY and CDR2 SVGEGT. Trimming cost V 5 bases and J 5 bases, with 8 bases left between them. The CDR3 spans 12 residues. CDR3 coding DNA: TGTGCCAGCAGTAACCCCGGAGATACGCAGTATTTT. The encoded protein is CASSNPGDTQYF.

This clone is large. The chain joins TRBV30 to TRBJ1-4, with D unresolved. The CDR3 runs to 15 residues. The V gene's germline CDR1 is GTSNPN and CDR2 SVGIG (reference sequence). V was pared by 4 bases and J by 0 bases, with 12 bases between. Written as DNA, the CDR3 is TGTGCCTGGAATGCGGACGGGACAACTAATGAAAAACTGTTTTTT. It yields the protein CAWNADGTTNEKLFF.

The V and J genes are TRBV7-9 and TRBJ2-5, with 8 bases fitting TRBD2. Per the germline V gene, CDR1 is SEHNR and CDR2 is FQNEAQ (reference sequence). This CDR3 has 14 amino acids. V was clipped by 8 bases and J by 4 bases; unmatched bases: 9. The DNA of the CDR3 is TGTGCCAGCTCCCCCTCGGGGGGGCGAGAGACCCAGTACTTC. This gives the protein CASSPSGGRETQYF.

The chain carries TRBV7-9 and TRBJ2-7; 8 bases match TRBD1. The V and J ends lost 5 bases and 3 bases, in that order; junction bases with no gene match: 12. CDR3 length: 16 amino acids. CDR1 and CDR2 from the germline V gene are SEHNR and FQNEAQ (reference sequence). CDR3 region: CASSPRGTGPFYEQYF. The DNA for the CDR3 is TGTGCCAGCAGCCCGCGCGGGACAGGCCCTTTCTACGAGCAGTACTTC.

The CDR3, as DNA: TGTGCCAGCAAGGGACAGGGGGCTCGTCAGCCCCAGCATTTT. It specifies CASKGQGARQPQHF. The chain couples TRBV28 to TRBJ1-5; TRBD1 matches 12 bases. Germline V CDR1 and CDR2: MDHEN, SYDVKM. Trimming took 7 bases from V and 6 from J; bases not matched to a gene: 4. CDR3 length: 14 residues.

This chain connects TRBV9 to TRBJ2-3, with D possibly being TRBD2 (5 bases). V shed 0 bases and J shed 4 bases, with 12 bases lying between them. In germline, CDR1 is SGDLS, CDR2 YYNGEE. This CDR3 contains 15 residues. This CDR3 reads CASSVVQEAADTQYF. The CDR3 bases are TGTGCCAGCAGCGTAGTTCAGGAGGCAGCAGATACGCAGTATTTT.

This sequence joins TRBV6-6 and TRBJ1-1, with D hard to call. The V end was cut by 0 bases, the J end by 3 bases, with 8 bases between. The germline V gene encodes CDR1 MNHNY and CDR2 SVGAGI (reference sequence). The CDR3 covers 14 residues. CDR3 sequence: CASSYSGDDTEAFF. CDR3 nucleotide sequence: TGTGCCAGCAGTTACTCCGGGGATGACACTGAAGCTTTCTTT.

The V call is TRBV27, the J call TRBJ2-1; perhaps TRBD1 as D (6 bases). Trimming shortened V by 6 bases and J by 6 bases, and 12 bases separated the two germline ends. CDR3 length equals 13 residues. Per the germline V gene, CDR1 is MNHEY and CDR2 is SMNVEV (reference sequence). DNA of the CDR3: TGTGCCAGCAGAAGGGGACAAAGCAATGAGCAGTTCTTC. The encoded protein is CASRRGQSNEQFF.

The chain uses TRBV9 and TRBJ2-7; 12 bases align to TRBD2. Trimming removed 4 bases from V and 1 base from J; junction bases left unmatched: 3. This CDR3 has 15 residues. Germline V gives CDR1 SGDLS, CDR2 YYNGEE. Written as DNA, the CDR3 is TGTGCCAGCAGCACTAGCGGGGGGTTGTCCTACGAGCAGTACTTC. This gives the protein CASSTSGGLSYEQYF.

V gene TRBV7-2 combines with J gene TRBJ1-2; D is perhaps TRBD1 (5 bases). V was pared by 2 bases and J by 3 bases, with 10 bases between. Germline V lookup: CDR1 SGHTA, CDR2 FQGNSA. The CDR3 is 14 amino acids. The CDR3 DNA is TGTGCCAGCAGCTTACAGGGTTGGGACTATGGCTACACCTTC. Its translation is CASSLQGWDYGYTF.

For this clone: This likely comes from a read error, as the CDR3 has no conserved phenylalanine or tryptophan at its end. Because the CDR3's place on the DNA is in doubt, the DNA is left out and the CDR3 is given as listed by TCRdb. The genes are TRBV12-3 or TRBV12-4 and TRBJ2-3; the tabulated D call, TRBD2, remains unverified against the DNA. The CDR3 extends over 13 residues, inclusive of both ends. The chain's CDR3 is CASRLAGTSLDVY.